The present entry profiles one TCR beta chain with its context. Original methodology: Reference gene primers were amplified, and this amplification served to estimate nucleated cell counts. Here immunoSEQ multiplex PCR was the method, and the copy in TCRdb shows in-frame clones only, minus some. That table supplies the V and J calls and clone size; D and trimming were determined from the DNA. The sample includes 150,000 to 200,000 clones, approximately 79% of them seen just once. CDR1 is SGHTA and CDR2 is FQGNSA in the germline V gene. V lost 3 bases to trimming and J lost 1 base, with 21 bases between them. The CDR3 totals 18 residues. The data derive from a study of blood T cell repertoires in COVID-19. Study-level information: T cells, B-cell-depleted T cells, or PBMCs provided the cDNA or gDNA that served as material.

The chain joins TRBV7-2 to TRBJ1-1; a weak D match, TRBD1 (5 bases). This receptor was obtained from a woman aged 80 or older with acute or convalescent COVID-19. Sequencing input: peripheral blood. The CDR3 nucleotides read TGTGCCAGCAGCTTCACGTTAATTACAGGAGATACGAACACTGAAGCTTTCTTT. Protein sequence: CASSFTLITGDTNTEAFF.